This TCR beta chain was obtained from a study of metastatic and nonmetastatic thyroid tumors. As for the study in general: Repertoires from malignant and benign thyroid patients were compared across blood and tumor or nodule tissue. General study results and limits: Versus benign nodules, malignant thyroid tumors reportedly had significantly higher TCR beta diversity, in blood and tumor.

Original methodology: Clinicopathological groups supplied CDR3 differences that were used to build a distant-metastasis classifier for papillary thyroid cancer. TCRdb reprocessed the PCR reads via MiXCR. For this entry, the V and J calls and clone size follow TCRdb and not the study's own pipeline. The table has 25,000 to 35,000 clones, 10% to 12% seen once. Germline values: CDR1 LNHDA, CDR2 SQIVND (reference sequence). CDR3 length: 14 residues. V shed 8 bases and J 6 bases; nucleotides not matched to a gene: 5. Each patient went into thyroid surgery without having received any treatment. This clone was seen many times. Its cognate antigen is unknown.

The sequenced material came from blood. This sequence originates from a female donor with papillary thyroid cancer or a benign thyroid nodule (not recorded which). Some clones in this sample may be carry-over from other donors' samples. The V gene is TRBV19, the J gene TRBJ1-5; 12 nucleotides match TRBD1. The CDR3 sequence is CASAGTGGSQPQHF. The DNA for the CDR3 is TGTGCCAGTGCCGGGACAGGGGGCAGTCAGCCCCAGCATTTT. Drawing the rest from reference TRBV19 and TRBJ1-5, the complete variable domain is DGGITQSPKYLFRKEGQNVTLSCEQNLNHDAMYWYRQDPGQGLRLIYYSQIVNDFQKGDIAEGYSVSREKKESFPLTVTSAQKNPTAFYLCASAGTGGSQPQHFGDGTRLSIL.